This T cell receptor (beta chain) was documented in a study of T cells expressing NK-cell markers. Looking at the study overall: Eight donors were sequenced, seven testing HCMV-seropositive and one testing seronegative.

Synthesis of TCR beta cDNA relied on 5'RACE template switching carrying UMIs. Reanalyzing the 5' RACE reads, TCRdb keeps one entry per CDR3 protein, without DNA. Its table lists about 390,000 distinct CDR3 sequences. Germline V gene sequence: CDR1 SQVTM, CDR2 ANQGSEA. This CDR3 comprises 13 residues. The sequenced sample was blood T cells: a sorted CD56 or NKG2C T cell subset, CD4+ or CD8+ T cells, or bulk PBMC T cells (not recorded which). This chain joins TRBV29-1 and TRBJ2-1; TCRdb outputs TRBD1, but without DNA this stays unchecked. The sequence derives from a woman in her fifties or sixties in good health. The CDR3 loop reads CSVVPGRGNEQFF.